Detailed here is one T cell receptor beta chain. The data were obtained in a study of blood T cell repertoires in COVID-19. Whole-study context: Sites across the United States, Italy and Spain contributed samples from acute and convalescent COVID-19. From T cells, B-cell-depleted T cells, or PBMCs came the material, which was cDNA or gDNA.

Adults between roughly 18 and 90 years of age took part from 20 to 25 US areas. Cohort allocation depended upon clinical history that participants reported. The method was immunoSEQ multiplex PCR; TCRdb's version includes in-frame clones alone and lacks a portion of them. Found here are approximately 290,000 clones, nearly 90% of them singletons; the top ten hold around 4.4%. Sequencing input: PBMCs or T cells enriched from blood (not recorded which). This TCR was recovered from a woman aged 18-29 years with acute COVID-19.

The CDR3 DNA is TGTGCCAGCAGCCGGGCTAGCGACACCGGGGAGCTGTTTTTT. As protein: CASSRASDTGELFF. V usage is TRBV3-1 (or the pseudogene TRBV3-2) and J usage is TRBJ2-2; TRBD2 is a possible D gene (6 bases). The CDR3 extends over 14 amino acids. Germline CDR1 is LGHDT and CDR2 is YNNKEL (reference sequence). With 4 bases removed from V and 3 bases from J, the gap between germline ends came to 9 bases.